A selection of T cell receptor beta chains follows, all from one sample in a study of patients and donors after allogeneic stem cell transplantation. TCRdb redid the calling of the RT-PCR reads with MiXCR, one entry per CDR3 protein. The data show around 150,000 distinct CDR3 sequences, about two fifths seen once. The source material was blood, either unsorted or a sorted T cell fraction (not recorded which). All receptors come from a human donor who was either an allogeneic HSCT recipient or a stem cell or donor lymphocyte infusion donor (not recorded which). It is not recorded whose cells these are; they may come from a transplant donor. Each CDR3 is given without its conserved first and last residue. Each record gives: CDR3 protein, V gene, J gene, D gene. The D gene is left open where the match is weak.

cdr3_aa: ASSLNVPPGGDYGYT; v_call: TRBV7-8; j_call: TRBJ1-2; d_call: TRBD1
cdr3_aa: ASSQSTPQRSSPLH; v_call: TRBV3-1; j_call: TRBJ1-6; d_call: .
cdr3_aa: SALGPAGGEKLF; v_call: TRBV20-1; j_call: TRBJ1-4; d_call: .
cdr3_aa: ASSLGQEIGYT; v_call: TRBV7-9; j_call: TRBJ1-2; d_call: .
cdr3_aa: SDGTGNVWANTEAF; v_call: TRBV29-1; j_call: TRBJ1-1; d_call: TRBD1
cdr3_aa: ASSQGQSYEQY; v_call: TRBV7-9; j_call: TRBJ2-7; d_call: TRBD1
cdr3_aa: ASSSGQRNTEAF; v_call: TRBV7-8; j_call: TRBJ1-1; d_call: .
cdr3_aa: ASRPHGTGEGEQY; v_call: TRBV12-3/TRBV12-4; j_call: TRBJ2-7; d_call: TRBD2
cdr3_aa: SARRGITEAF; v_call: TRBV20-1; j_call: TRBJ1-1; d_call: .
cdr3_aa: ASSPPNYEQY; v_call: TRBV12-3/TRBV12-4; j_call: TRBJ2-7; d_call: .
cdr3_aa: ASILLPQVTEAF; v_call: TRBV6-2/TRBV6-3; j_call: TRBJ1-1; d_call: .
cdr3_aa: ASSLGGPNEKLF; v_call: TRBV6-5; j_call: TRBJ1-4; d_call: TRBD1
cdr3_aa: ASSSTQGTEAF; v_call: TRBV7-3; j_call: TRBJ1-1; d_call: TRBD1
cdr3_aa: SARVRASNYGYT; v_call: TRBV20-1; j_call: TRBJ1-2; d_call: .
cdr3_aa: ASSSTGQGISYEQY; v_call: TRBV27; j_call: TRBJ2-7; d_call: TRBD1
cdr3_aa: ASSLTVYSNQPQH; v_call: TRBV2; j_call: TRBJ1-5; d_call: .
cdr3_aa: ASSNPRNEQF; v_call: TRBV12-3/TRBV12-4; j_call: TRBJ2-1; d_call: .
cdr3_aa: ASSYPRSGGIGNQPQH; v_call: TRBV6-2/TRBV6-3; j_call: TRBJ1-5; d_call: .
cdr3_aa: ASSQDLLLAGPGGTDTQY; v_call: TRBV3-1; j_call: TRBJ2-3; d_call: TRBD2
cdr3_aa: ASSYLAAAYNEQF; v_call: TRBV6-2/TRBV6-3; j_call: TRBJ2-1; d_call: .
cdr3_aa: ASSQLIDRDRDQETQY; v_call: TRBV4-3; j_call: TRBJ2-5; d_call: TRBD1
cdr3_aa: ASSFYGGMNTEAF; v_call: TRBV28; j_call: TRBJ1-1; d_call: .
cdr3_aa: ASRLGQGGYT; v_call: TRBV6-5; j_call: TRBJ1-2; d_call: TRBD1
cdr3_aa: ASSLAISGDSNQPQH; v_call: TRBV7-8; j_call: TRBJ1-5; d_call: .